Listed below are T cell receptor beta chains from one sample, sequenced in a study of T cell repertoires in cytomegalovirus infection. Their antigen targets remain unknown. TCRdb itself ran the reads through MiXCR, one entry per CDR3 protein. The table has tens of thousands of distinct CDR3 sequences, under 30% seen once. Sequenced material: CD8+ T cells from cultured PBMCs, taken from culture after CMV antigen stimulation. Source of these receptors: a human donor in good health (CMV status not recorded). Some clones in this sample may be carry-over from other donors' samples. The CDR3 runs from the conserved cysteine through the conserved F or W. D genes are given only for firm matches. The size of a clone is reported for some rows only, either as once, few or many, or as a class for expanded clones.

TRBJ2-7,TRBV12-3/TRBV12-4,many,TRBD2,TGTGCCAGCAGAGGGACTAGCGGGGGTCACGAGCAGTACTTC,CASRGTSGGHEQYF
TRBJ1-1,TRBV6-2/TRBV6-3,many,TRBD1,TGTGCCAGCAGTGGGCGGACAGGGGAGAACACTGAAGCTTTCTTT,CASSGRTGENTEAFF
TRBJ2-1,TRBV11-2,many,TRBD1,TGTGCCAGCAGCACGACAGGGGGCGATTGGAATGAGCAGTTCTTC,CASSTTGGDWNEQFF
TRBJ2-7,TRBV7-8,many,.,TGTGCCAGCAGCCCCTGGGCAGGAAAGACCTACGAGCAGTACTTC,CASSPWAGKTYEQYF
TRBJ1-1,TRBV4-2,.,.,TGTGCCAGCAGCCAACCATTCACCTCCAACACTGAAGCTTTCTTT,CASSQPFTSNTEAFF
TRBJ1-4,TRBV12-5,few,TRBD1,TGTGCTAGTGGTTGGTCCGGGACAGTAAATGAAAAACTGTTTTTT,CASGWSGTVNEKLFF
TRBJ1-5,TRBV6-2/TRBV6-3,many,.,TGTGCCAGCAGTCCGCCTCCTACCCAGCCCCAGCATTTT,CASSPPPTQPQHF
TRBJ2-5,TRBV7-8,many,TRBD1,TGTGCCAGTTTAACCGGGACAGGGATTTCAGGGCATGAGACCCAGTACTTC,CASLTGTGISGHETQYF
TRBJ1-5,TRBV4-3,few,.,TGCGCCAGCAGCCAAGATAGGGGCGGGGGGGTAGGCAATCAGCCCCAGCATTTT,CASSQDRGGGVGNQPQHF
TRBJ2-1,TRBV27,.,TRBD2,TGTGCCAGCAGTCCCCCCAGCGGGACCTCCTACAATGAGCAGTTCTTC,CASSPPSGTSYNEQFF
TRBJ2-2,TRBV7-8,many,TRBD2,TGTGCCAGCAGCCCTGGACCTGGACAGGGCCCACTAGCGGGGGGGGTCGGGGAGCTGTTTTTT,CASSPGPGQGPLAGGVGELFF
TRBJ1-1,TRBV7-6,many,.,TGTGCCAGCAGCTTAGGTGCGCCGAACACTGAAGCTTTCTTT,CASSLGAPNTEAFF
TRBJ1-1,TRBV7-9,.,.,TGTGCCAGCAGCTCCCGGGACTCACAGAACACTGAAGCTTTCTTT,CASSSRDSQNTEAFF
TRBJ2-4,TRBV28,few,TRBD1,TGTGCCAGCGACAGGGGTAACATTCAGTACTTC,CASDRGNIQYF
TRBJ1-2,TRBV4-2,.,.,TGTGCCAGCAGCCAAGAAACGGGGGGCTTTTACTATGGCTACACCTTC,CASSQETGGFYYGYTF
TRBJ2-1,TRBV11-2,.,TRBD2,TGTGCCAGCAGCTTAAATGGACGCGGGAGCGCCTACAATGAGCAGTTCTTC,CASSLNGRGSAYNEQFF
TRBJ1-2,TRBV28,.,.,TGTGCCAGCAGTGAGGCCTACTATAGTACCTTC,CASSEAYYSTF
TRBJ2-1,TRBV10-3,.,TRBD2,TGTGCCATCAGTCCCGGGACTAGCGGGGCCCAGGGCCATGAGCAGTTCTTC,CAISPGTSGAQGHEQFF
TRBJ2-6,TRBV7-9,many,.,TGTGCCAGCTTCGTCTTCTCTGGGGCCAACGTCCTGACTTTC,CASFVFSGANVLTF
TRBJ1-6,TRBV12-3/TRBV12-4,few,TRBD1,TGTGCCAGCAGTTTAGTTGCAGGGGGGAATTCACCCCTCCACTTT,CASSLVAGGNSPLHF
TRBJ2-7,TRBV10-3,.,.,TGTGCCATCAGTGACTCGGGCCCTAGCGTAAACTACGAGCAGTACTTC,CAISDSGPSVNYEQYF
TRBJ2-6,TRBV9,.,.,TGTGCCAGCAGCGACCAGGAAGGGGCTGGGGCCAACGTCCTGACTTTC,CASSDQEGAGANVLTF
TRBJ2-7,TRBV4-3,many,.,TGCGCCAGCAGCCAAGATCGGGCCGTGCGGCTCTACGAGCAGTACTTC,CASSQDRAVRLYEQYF
TRBJ1-2,TRBV6-6,.,.,TGTGCCAGCAGTCCAGGTGATGGTTGCACCTTC,CASSPGDGCTF
TRBJ2-5,TRBV28,once,.,TGTGCCAGCAGTTTAGGGCGGACAGAAGGGTACTTC,CASSLGRTEGYF
TRBJ2-6,TRBV5-6,.,.,TGTGCCAGCAGCGCAGGGGCTTTTTGGTCTGGGGCCAACGTCCTGACTTTC,CASSAGAFWSGANVLTF
TRBJ1-5,TRBV10-3,few,.,TGTGCCATCAGTGAGTCCGGCGGTCGGGAGCCCCAGCATTTT,CAISESGGREPQHF
TRBJ2-2,TRBV7-2,many,.,TGTGCCAGCAGCTTAGGGGGGTCCGGGGAGCTGTTTTTT,CASSLGGSGELFF
TRBJ2-3,TRBV7-9,few,.,TGTGCCAGCAGCCATCCCATGCAAACCACAGATACGCAGTATTTT,CASSHPMQTTDTQYF
TRBJ1-2,TRBV6-1,many,.,TGTGCCAGCAGTCCCGGACGAAGCTATGGCTACACCTTC,CASSPGRSYGYTF
TRBJ2-5,TRBV12-3/TRBV12-4,.,.,TGTGCCAGCAGTTTAAAGTTTGTGGAGACCCAGTACTTC,CASSLKFVETQYF
TRBJ1-5,TRBV19,.,.,TGTGTCAGTAGTTATGGGAGTTTTCAGCCCCAGCATTTT,CVSSYGSFQPQHF
TRBJ2-1,TRBV19,.,TRBD1,TGTGCCAGTAGTATAGGGAGACAGGGAACCCCCTACAATGAGCAGTTCTTC,CASSIGRQGTPYNEQFF
TRBJ2-1,TRBV7-9,few,TRBD2,TGTGCCAGCAGCCCCGGGAGGGGCGGGGGGTTCTCCTACAATGAGCAGTTCTTC,CASSPGRGGGFSYNEQFF
TRBJ2-3,TRBV30,once,.,TGTGCCGGGAGTGCTGTAAGAATTAGCACAGATACGCAGTATTTT,CAGSAVRISTDTQYF
TRBJ1-2,TRBV7-9,.,.,TGTGCCAGCAGCTTGTCGGGGACCACCGATGGCTACACCTTC,CASSLSGTTDGYTF
TRBJ1-2,TRBV23-1,.,.,TGCGCCAGCAGTCAAATAACAGGAACCGCGCCAAATTTCTATGGCTACACCTTC,CASSQITGTAPNFYGYTF
TRBJ1-6,TRBV11-2,many,TRBD1,TGTGCCAGCAGTATACAAGGGACAGGGAATTCACCCCTCCACTTT,CASSIQGTGNSPLHF
TRBJ2-7,TRBV7-9,few,TRBD1,TGTGCCAGCAGCATGACAGGGGACGAGCAGTACTTC,CASSMTGDEQYF
TRBJ2-7,TRBV20-1,many,.,TGCAGTGCTAGTAAAAACGAGCAGTACTTC,CSASKNEQYF
TRBJ2-5,TRBV9,few,.,TGTGCCAGCAGCGTAGAGGGGGGGACAGGTCTCGACGAGACCCAGTACTTC,CASSVEGGTGLDETQYF
TRBJ2-1,TRBV4-3,.,.,TGCGCCAGCAGCCAGGACACATGGGGGGTCTACAATGAGCAGTTCTTC,CASSQDTWGVYNEQFF
TRBJ2-1,TRBV18,many,TRBD1,TGTGCCAGCTCTCGGACAGGCTATTACAATGAGCAGTTCTTC,CASSRTGYYNEQFF
TRBJ2-3,TRBV24-1,.,.,TGTGCCACCAGTGATTCCCGGTATGGGGGGAACACAGATACGCAGTATTTT,CATSDSRYGGNTDTQYF
TRBJ2-1,TRBV11-2,.,.,TGTGCCAGCAGCTCAATCGACTACAATGAGCAGTTCTTC,CASSSIDYNEQFF
TRBJ2-1,TRBV27,few,TRBD1,TGTGCCAGCAGTGCCTGGGACAGGGTAACGCAAAATGAGCAGTTCTTC,CASSAWDRVTQNEQFF
TRBJ1-2,TRBV28,.,TRBD1,TGTGCCAGCAGACCGTTGACAGGGGACTATGGCTACACCTTC,CASRPLTGDYGYTF
TRBJ1-5,TRBV12-3/TRBV12-4,.,TRBD1,TGTGCCAGCAGGTCCGGGACAGCCACTAGCAATCAGCCCCAGCATTTT,CASRSGTATSNQPQHF
TRBJ2-2,TRBV7-2,many,.,TGTGCCAGCAGCTTGAGCAAGGGGGTGGGGACCGGGGAGCTGTTTTTT,CASSLSKGVGTGELFF
TRBJ1-1,TRBV13,once,.,TGTGCCAGCAGCCGGAGGCGGGAAAACACTGAAGCTTTCTTT,CASSRRRENTEAFF
TRBJ2-1,TRBV30,many,TRBD2,TGTGCCTGGAGGGGGACTAGCGGGGGTTACAATGAGCAGTTCTTC,CAWRGTSGGYNEQFF
TRBJ1-2,TRBV6-5,.,.,TGTGCCAGCAGTTGGACAGAAGGGAACTATGGCTACACCTTC,CASSWTEGNYGYTF
TRBJ1-6,TRBV7-2,many,.,TGTGCCAGCAGCTTGGGTGGGCCCCTCCACTTT,CASSLGGPLHF
TRBJ2-2,TRBV29-1,.,TRBD1,TGCAGCGTGGGACAGGGGAGCGGGGAGCTGTTTTTT,CSVGQGSGELFF
TRBJ2-5,TRBV7-3,.,.,TGTGCCAGCAGCCCCGCGTCGGGGGCGGGAGAGACCCAGTACTTC,CASSPASGAGETQYF
TRBJ2-7,TRBV15,few,TRBD2,TGTGCCACCAGCAGAGTACGTCGGGGAGGGGATGTAGCGGACGAGCAGTACTTC,CATSRVRRGGDVADEQYF